The 10 T cell receptor beta chains below come from one sample, sequenced in a study of CD8+CD57+ T cells in acquired aplastic anemia. Profiling of TCR beta VDJ combinations and CDR3 sequences used genomic DNA as template. TCRdb used MiXCR to reprocess the reads, holding one entry per CDR3 protein. Counted here are 200,000 or so distinct CDR3 sequences, about 64% occurring once; the ten biggest clones make up roughly 50%. The sample comprised sorted CD4+, CD8+, or CD8+CD57+ T cells (not recorded which) from PBMCs. Receptor source: a human donor with severe aplastic anemia or a healthy control (not recorded which).

The chain links TRBV10-3 to TRBJ1-2, with TRBD1 as a possible D gene (5 bases). Trimming left V 10 bases short and J 3 bases short, with 18 bases between. CDR1 is ENHRY, CDR2 SYGVKD, per germline. The CDR3 contains 14 residues. DNA of the CDR3: TGTGCCAGCAGCCGAGGGACGGGCCACTATGGCTACACCTTC. Translation: CASSRGTGHYGYTF.

There are a few counts of this clonotype. This chain links TRBV30 with TRBJ2-5, with a possible D match to TRBD1 (6 bases). In germline, CDR1 is GTSNPN, CDR2 SVGIG (reference sequence). CDR3 length: 16 residues. Trimming left V 0 bases short and J 4 bases short, with 18 bases between. CDR3 sequence reads: CAWSVFEAGELETQYF. CDR3 nucleotide sequence: TGTGCCTGGAGTGTATTCGAGGCAGGGGAATTAGAGACCCAGTACTTC.

The table lists this clonotype with many counts. J is TRBJ2-2 and V is TRBV12-3 or TRBV12-4, with TRBD1 matching over 7 bases. The CDR3 consists of 14 residues. The junction had 1 base not matched to a gene; V was cut back by 6 bases and J by 0 bases. CDR3 region: CASRGQPNTGELFF. DNA of the CDR3: TGTGCCAGCAGGGGACAGCCGAACACCGGGGAGCTGTTTTTT.

This clonotype was seen only a few times. The V gene is TRBV10-3, the J gene TRBJ2-6; D may be TRBD1 (5 bases). V shed 6 bases and J shed 0 bases, with 6 bases lying between them. Germline CDR1 is ENHRY and CDR2 is SYGVKD. This CDR3 spans 14 amino acids. The CDR3 is CAISQGSGANVLTF. CDR3 DNA sequence: TGTGCCATCAGCCAGGGCTCTGGGGCCAACGTCCTGACTTTC.

The chain has TRBV20-1 and TRBJ2-5, with D perhaps matching TRBD1 (8 bases). This CDR3 comprises 19 residues. V was clipped by 8 bases and J by 5 bases, with 36 bases between them. Per the germline V gene, CDR1 is DFQATT and CDR2 is SNEGSKA (reference sequence). This CDR3 reads CSPWDRNYNEQFGRETQYF. As DNA, the CDR3 is TGCAGTCCTTGGGACAGGAATTACAATGAGCAGTTCGGGAGGGAGACCCAGTACTTC.

This clonotype was seen just once. CDR3 in DNA: TGTGCCATCAGTGGATGGGACAGACTTCGCTATGGCTACACCTTC. This sequence encodes CAISGWDRLRYGYTF. The chain couples TRBV10-3 to TRBJ1-2; 7 bases fit TRBD1. V lost 4 bases, J lost 4 bases, and 9 bases stayed unmatched. Germline V gene sequence: CDR1 ENHRY, CDR2 SYGVKD. The CDR3 runs 15 residues.

The chain is built from TRBV19 and TRBJ2-7, with 7 bases identical to TRBD2. CDR1 and CDR2 (germline): LNHDA, SQIVND (reference sequence). The CDR3 spans 14 residues. Trimming cost V 5 bases and J 2 bases; bases outside gene matches: 6. The CDR3 sequence is CASSSGGGTYEQYF. The CDR3 coding sequence is TGTGCCAGTAGTTCGGGGGGAGGGACCTACGAGCAGTACTTC.

This clonotype was seen repeatedly, ten times or more. The gene calls are TRBV29-1 and TRBJ2-5; D possibly corresponds to TRBD1 (6 bases). V lost 3 bases and J lost 5, with 16 bases in between. Germline V gene data show CDR1 as SQVTM and CDR2 as ANQGSEA. This CDR3 comprises 14 residues. CDR3 nucleotides: TGCAGCGTTGATTCTGGTGGGGGCGTGGAGACCCAGTACTTC. This encodes CSVDSGGGVETQYF.

The chain joins TRBV24-1 to TRBJ2-1; 7 bases are shared with TRBD2. Per germline, CDR1 KGHDR and CDR2 SFDVKD. The V segment lost 7 bases and the J segment 10 bases; nucleotides outside the gene matches: 6. The CDR3 length is 12 residues. The CDR3 loop reads CATRGRGSEQFF. In DNA form, the CDR3 reads TGTGCCACCAGGGGGAGGGGTTCCGAGCAGTTCTTC.

The chain employs TRBV7-3 and TRBJ2-1, with 13 nucleotides matching TRBD2. The CDR3 covers 14 residues. V shed 5 bases and J 8 bases; nucleotides not matched to a gene: 3. The germline V gene encodes CDR1 SGHTA and CDR2 FQGTGA. The CDR3 DNA is TGTGCCAGCAGCCCTGGGACTAGCGGGGATGAGCAGTTCTTC. This gives the protein CASSPGTSGDEQFF.